This record concerns one TCR beta chain sequence. This record belongs to a study of cytomegalovirus exposure and HLA in healthy donors. The PCR was carried out with 60 Vbeta primers and 13 Jbeta primers. Sequenced by immunoSEQ multiplex PCR; TCRdb stores in-frame clones only, minus some. Of about 83,000 clones listed, 78% are singletons. The CDR3 extends over 13 amino acids. Germline CDR1 and CDR2: LNHNV and YYDKDF (reference sequence). V lost 5 bases to trimming and J lost 8 bases, with 12 bases between them. The sequence derives from a man between 18 and 29 years old in good health and CMV-seropositive. The material sequenced was PBMCs. The gene calls are TRBV15 and TRBJ1-4; weak D call: TRBD1 (5 bases). Written as DNA, the CDR3 is TGTGCCACCAGCGGTGACAGCTTAGAAAAACTGTTTTTT. Its translation: CATSGDSLEKLFF.